This TCR beta chain stems from a study of blood T cell repertoires in COVID-19. For the study at large: Cohort 3 recovery required two negative PCRs, clearance, or symptom resolution. Both acute and convalescent COVID-19 samples were obtained from the United States, Italy and Spain.

This CDR3 has 16 residues. With 4 bases clipped from V and 2 bases from J, the junction kept 6 bases outside the gene matches. Germline V gene lookup returns CDR1 SGHTA and CDR2 FQGNSA. Participant reports of clinical history set cohort assignment. In the authors' workflow: Reference gene primer amplification gave nucleated cell count estimates. TCRdb keeps only in-frame clones here, not all; method: immunoSEQ multiplex PCR. V, J and clone size are taken as reported in that table, and D and trimming were inferred from the DNA itself. The sample carries approximately 250,000 clones, 70% to 90% recorded once.

Specimen: PBMCs or T cells enriched from blood (not recorded which). The source of this sequence is a woman aged 55-70 years in a cohort exposed to, infected with or recovered from COVID-19 (not recorded which). This sequence joins TRBV7-2 and TRBJ2-5; 11 bases are shared with TRBD1. Here the CDR3 DNA reads TGTGCCAGCAGCTCAACCGGGACAGGGGGGCAAGAGACCCAGTACTTC. Its translation is CASSSTGTGGQETQYF. The complete variable domain, with remaining parts taken from reference TRBV7-2 and TRBJ2-5, reads GAGVSQSPSNKVTEKGKDVELRCDPISGHTALYWYRQSLGQGLEFLIYFQGNSAPDKSGLPSDRFSAERTGGSVSTLTIQRTQQEDSAVYLCASSSTGTGGQETQYFGPGTRLLVL.